This TCR beta chain originates from a study of T-cell memory formation after mild COVID-19. The wider study: Across donors, TCR clusters were largely donor specific. Regarding the study as a whole: While clones contracting from day 15 to 85 were balanced between CD4 and CD8, later expanders leaned CD4+.

Constant-segment primers and 5'RACE yielded cDNA libraries for TCR alpha and TCR beta, each carrying sample barcodes and UMIs. TCRdb ran MiXCR on the 5' RACE reads and lists one entry per CDR3 protein. The sample holds approximately 230,000 distinct CDR3 sequences, less than 20% seen once. The V end lost 2 bases, the J end lost 6 bases, and 13 bases lay between the germline ends. From germline, CDR1 is MNHNS and CDR2 SASEGT. The CDR3 extends over 15 amino acids. Comments on this clonotype: Its antigen is undetermined.

The specimen sequenced was PBMCs or a T cell subset sorted from them (not recorded which). The TCR comes from a man between 18 and 35 years old who had mild COVID-19 (a few samples of this study predate the infection). Cell type and time point are not known. The chain recombines TRBV6-1 with TRBJ2-2; weak D call: TRBD1 (5 bases). The CDR3: CASSEYSGSAGELFF. The CDR3 DNA sequence: TGTGCCAGCAGTGAATACTCAGGGTCAGCCGGGGAGCTGTTTTTT.